This T cell receptor (beta chain) emerged from a study of OX40 agonist ivuxolimab in advanced cancers. Study observations and caveats: Expanded clones tended on average to be more numerous among CD8+ T cells than CD4+. Dose levels from 0.1 to 3.0 mg/kg saw CD4+ and CD8+ blood T cells expand clonally by week 6.

The method was immunoSEQ multiplex PCR; TCRdb's version includes in-frame clones alone and lacks a portion of them. This sample carries around 56,000 clones, approximately 86% of them seen once, and the ten largest clones take about 3.7%. This clone showed up just once. The target antigen is unknown. V shed 2 bases and J 5 bases; nucleotides not matched to a gene: 3. The CDR3 contains 15 residues. The germline gives CDR1 SGHTA, CDR2 FQGNSA. The receptor was isolated from an adult with an advanced solid tumor such as melanoma, head and neck, liver or kidney cancer. The chain joins TRBV7-2 to TRBJ1-4; TRBD1 agrees at 9 bases. Sequenced material: CD4+ or CD8+ T cells sorted from blood, taken in a trial of the OX40 agonist ivuxolimab. The CDR3 reads CASSLSGQGNEKLFF. CDR3 bases: TGTGCCAGCAGCTTATCAGGACAGGGGAATGAAAAACTGTTTTTT.